Each of the 20 T cell receptor beta chains below was sequenced from the same sample in a study of blood T cell repertoires in COVID-19. TCRdb's table, derived via immunoSEQ multiplex PCR, lists solely in-frame clones and lacks some. The table includes 120,000 to 150,000 clones, over 80% detected once. The sample comprised peripheral blood. The receptors here all came from an elderly man with acute or convalescent COVID-19.

This clone was observed once. The gene calls are TRBV9 and TRBJ2-1; 13 nucleotides match TRBD2. This CDR3 is 17 amino acids long. Germline CDR1 is SGDLS and CDR2 is YYNGEE. V gave up 0 bases and J gave up 6 bases; unmatched junction bases: 6. CDR3 residues: CASSVGTSGSRGNEQFF. DNA of the CDR3: TGTGCCAGCAGCGTAGGGACTAGCGGGAGCAGGGGCAATGAGCAGTTCTTC.

In DNA form, the CDR3 reads TGTGCCTGGACCCTGGACAAGGTTCCGTATGGCTACACCTTC. Protein product: CAWTLDKVPYGYTF. The V call is TRBV30, the J call TRBJ1-2; weak D call: TRBD1 (5 bases). V was pared by 4 bases and J by 5 bases, with 17 bases between. The CDR3 has 14 residues. Germline assignment: CDR1 GTSNPN and CDR2 SVGIG (reference sequence).

The chain combines TRBV5-1 with TRBJ2-5; tentative D call: TRBD2 (5 bases). CDR1 is SGHRS, CDR2 YFSETQ, per germline. Trimming cost V 6 bases and J 5 bases, with 17 bases left between them. The CDR3 runs 14 residues. CDR3 DNA sequence: TGCGCCAGCAACGAGGGCCAAGCTGGGGAGACCCAGTACTTC. Protein sequence: CASNEGQAGETQYF.

This clone came up once. The chain couples TRBV3-1 (or the pseudogene TRBV3-2) to TRBJ1-6, with no clear D. The CDR3 length is 14 residues. Germline CDR1 is LGHDT and CDR2 is YNNKEL (reference sequence). Trimming removed 2 bases at V and 7 bases at J, with 9 bases between. CDR3 sequence: CASSQISINSPLHF. As DNA, the CDR3 is TGTGCCAGCAGCCAAATTTCCATCAATTCACCCCTCCACTTT.

The chain is built from TRBV25-1 and TRBJ1-2; 7 positions match TRBD1. The CDR3 runs 12 residues. Trimming took 8 bases from V and 8 from J; bases not matched to a gene: 8. The germline V gene encodes CDR1 MGHDK and CDR2 SYGVNS. CDR3 loop: CASSDRLHGYTF. The CDR3 nucleotides are TGTGCCAGCTCGGACAGGCTGCACGGCTACACCTTC.

The V gene is TRBV7-6, the J gene TRBJ1-4, with 9 nucleotides matching TRBD1. Per the germline V gene, CDR1 is SGHVS and CDR2 is FNYEAQ. This CDR3 contains 14 residues. Losses at the gene ends were 5 bases for V and 7 bases for J; bases not matched to a gene: 5. Here the CDR3 DNA reads TGTGCCAGCAGCACCGGGACAGGGAGTGAAAAACTGTTTTTT. It specifies CASSTGTGSEKLFF.

The V gene is TRBV6-6, the J gene TRBJ2-5; 7 nucleotides match TRBD1. The germline V gene has CDR1 MNHNY and CDR2 SVGAGI (reference sequence). Germline trimming cut 4 bases from V and 7 bases from J; bases unmatched to any gene: 6. CDR3 length equals 13 residues. CDR3 loop: CASSLGQPGTQYF. CDR3 sequence (DNA): TGTGCCAGCAGTTTGGGACAGCCGGGGACCCAGTACTTC.

This clone was recorded only once. The chain joins TRBV5-1 to TRBJ2-5; TRBD2 agrees at 14 bases. CDR1 and CDR2 from the germline V gene are SGHRS and YFSETQ. The trim removed 3 bases at V and 4 bases at J, leaving 5 bases unmatched. The CDR3 consists of 16 residues. CDR3: CASSSQGTSGGETQYF. CDR3 nucleotide sequence: TGCGCCAGCAGCTCTCAAGGGACTAGCGGGGGAGAGACCCAGTACTTC.

The rearrangement links TRBV7-3 to TRBJ2-7; 10 bases line up with TRBD2. This CDR3 region has 14 residues. The germline CDR1 and CDR2 sequences are SGHTA and FQGTGA. V was pared by 2 bases and J by 6 bases, with 4 bases of the junction left unmatched. CDR3: CASSLASGRGEQYF. The CDR3 nucleotides are TGTGCCAGCAGCTTAGCCAGCGGGAGGGGCGAGCAGTACTTC.

This chain connects TRBV19 to TRBJ1-6; TRBD1 might be the D (6 bases). V dropped 5 bases and J dropped 7 bases, with 24 bases sitting between them. The CDR3 covers 18 residues. CDR1 LNHDA and CDR2 SQIVND come from the germline V gene (reference sequence). Written as DNA, the CDR3 is TGTGCCAGTAGTCCCACCGGTCCGGGGGGCAAGTACAATTCACCCCTCCACTTT. Translating gives CASSPTGPGGKYNSPLHF. The variable domain in full, completed from reference TRBV19 and TRBJ1-6, reads DGGITQSPKYLFRKEGQNVTLSCEQNLNHDAMYWYRQDPGQGLRLIYYSQIVNDFQKGDIAEGYSVSREKKESFPLTVTSAQKNPTAFYLCASSPTGPGGKYNSPLHFGNGTRLTVT.

This sequence joins TRBV5-1 and TRBJ1-1, with 8 bases identical to TRBD1. The CDR3 extends over 15 amino acids. J gave up 0 bases and V 4 bases, and 5 bases lay outside the gene matches. CDR1 is SGHRS, CDR2 YFSETQ, per germline. The CDR3 sequence: CASSTGTGMNTEAFF. CDR3 DNA: TGCGCCAGCAGCACCGGGACAGGTATGAACACTGAAGCTTTCTTT. The variable domain in full, with the rest retrieved from reference TRBV5-1 and TRBJ1-1, is KAGVTQTPRYLIKTRGQQVTLSCSPISGHRSVSWYQQTPGQGLQFLFEYFSETQRNKGNFPGRFSGRQFSNSRSEMNVSTLELGDSALYLCASSTGTGMNTEAFFGQGTRLTVV.

The chain recombines TRBV5-1 with TRBJ1-5; TRBD1 matches 11 bases. The CDR3 sequence is 19 residues long. Germline assignment: CDR1 SGHRS and CDR2 YFSETQ. The junction had 14 bases not matched to a gene; V was cut back by 4 bases and J by 2 bases. CDR3 nucleotide sequence: TGCGCCAGCAGCAAGGAAGAGGGACAGGGGGTGAGAGGCAATCAGCCCCAGCATTTT. Translated, it gives CASSKEEGQGVRGNQPQHF.

The chain is built from TRBV30 and TRBJ1-6, with TRBD1 identical over 7 bases. The CDR3 runs to 13 residues. V was pared by 0 bases and J by 8 bases, with 1 base of the junction left unmatched. Germline V CDR1 and CDR2: GTSNPN, SVGIG (reference sequence). CDR3 residues: CAWSVGGDSPLHF. In DNA, the CDR3 is TGTGCCTGGAGTGTAGGGGGCGATTCACCCCTCCACTTT. The full variable domain, with the rest looked up from reference TRBV30 and TRBJ1-6, is SQTIHQWPATLVQPVGSPLSLECTVEGTSNPNLYWYRQAAGRGLQLLFYSVGIGQISSEVPQNLSASRPQDRQFILSSKKLLLSDSGFYLCAWSVGGDSPLHFGNGTRLTVT.

The chain carries TRBV7-2 and TRBJ1-2; TRBD1 aligns across 8 bases. The CDR3 loop spans 17 amino acids. The germline gives CDR1 SGHTA, CDR2 FQGNSA. With 1 base clipped from V and 4 bases from J, the junction kept 11 bases outside the gene matches. Here the CDR3 DNA reads TGTGCCAGCAGCTTAGAGGGCAGGGGGCAATTTAGCTATGGCTACACCTTC. It translates to CASSLEGRGQFSYGYTF.

V usage is TRBV7-9 and J usage is TRBJ1-1; D might be TRBD1 (5 bases). The CDR3 contains 13 residues. V gave up 4 bases and J gave up 8 bases, with 14 bases separating them. Germline CDR1 and CDR2: SEHNR and FQNEAQ (reference sequence). CDR3 region: CASSSFGGEEAFF. In nucleotides, the CDR3 is TGTGCCAGCAGCTCATTCGGGGGGGAAGAAGCTTTCTTT.

The chain joins TRBV5-8 to TRBJ1-1; D not resolved. The CDR3 runs 14 residues. The V and J ends lost 0 bases and 6 bases respectively, with 12 bases between them. Germline V gene sequence: CDR1 SGHTS, CDR2 YDEGEE. The CDR3: CASSLAPGRSEAFF. The CDR3 DNA is TGTGCCAGCAGCTTGGCCCCTGGGAGGTCTGAAGCTTTCTTT.

The chain joins TRBV3-1 (or the pseudogene TRBV3-2) to TRBJ1-6; TRBD1 might be the D (5 bases). Germline values: CDR1 LGHDT, CDR2 YNNKEL (reference sequence). Trimming took 1 base from V and 6 from J, leaving 7 bases between them. This CDR3 has 14 residues. The CDR3 bases are TGTGCCAGCAGCCAAGCGCAGGGTAATTCACCCCTCCACTTT. Translation: CASSQAQGNSPLHF.

The genes are TRBV3-1 (or the pseudogene TRBV3-2) and TRBJ2-1; 7 bases match TRBD2. This CDR3 is 16 amino acids long. V lost 2 bases, J lost 10 bases, and 14 bases stayed unmatched. Germline CDR1 is LGHDT and CDR2 is YNNKEL (reference sequence). CDR3 sequence (DNA): TGTGCCAGCAGCCAAACTCAAGTGGGAGGGAGTGGAGAGCAGTTCTTC. It is translated as CASSQTQVGGSGEQFF.

V is TRBV19 and J is TRBJ2-6, with a weak D call TRBD2 (7 bases). The ends were cut back, 3 bases at V and 4 bases at J, with 13 bases in the middle. This CDR3 region has 16 residues. Germline-derived CDR1 and CDR2 are LNHDA and SQIVND (reference sequence). This CDR3 is CASSMGGRSGANVLTF. The DNA of the CDR3 is TGTGCCAGTAGTATGGGGGGGCGCAGCGGGGCCAACGTCCTGACTTTC.

The V call is TRBV30, the J call TRBJ1-5, with 9 bases lining up with TRBD1. The germline V gene has CDR1 GTSNPN and CDR2 SVGIG (reference sequence). V lost 4 bases to trimming and J lost 4 bases; unmatched junction nucleotides: 8. There are 15 residues in the CDR3. CDR3 protein: CAWTSRQGVNQPQHF. DNA for the CDR3: TGTGCCTGGACCTCTCGACAGGGGGTTAATCAGCCCCAGCATTTT. The full variable domain, completed using reference TRBV30 and TRBJ1-5, is SQTIHQWPATLVQPVGSPLSLECTVEGTSNPNLYWYRQAAGRGLQLLFYSVGIGQISSEVPQNLSASRPQDRQFILSSKKLLLSDSGFYLCAWTSRQGVNQPQHFGDGTRLSIL.